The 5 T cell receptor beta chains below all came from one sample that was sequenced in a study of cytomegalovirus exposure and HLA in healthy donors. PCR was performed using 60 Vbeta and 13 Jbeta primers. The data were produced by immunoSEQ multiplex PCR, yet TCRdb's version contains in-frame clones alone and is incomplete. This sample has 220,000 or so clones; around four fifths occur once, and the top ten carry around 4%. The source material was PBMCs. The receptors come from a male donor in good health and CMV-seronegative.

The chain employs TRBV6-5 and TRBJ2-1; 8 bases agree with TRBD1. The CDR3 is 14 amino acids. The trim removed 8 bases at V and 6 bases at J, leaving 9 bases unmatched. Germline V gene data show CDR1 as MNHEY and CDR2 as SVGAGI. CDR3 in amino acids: CASGPGQGGNEQFF. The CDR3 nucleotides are TGTGCCAGCGGCCCAGGACAGGGTGGCAATGAGCAGTTCTTC.

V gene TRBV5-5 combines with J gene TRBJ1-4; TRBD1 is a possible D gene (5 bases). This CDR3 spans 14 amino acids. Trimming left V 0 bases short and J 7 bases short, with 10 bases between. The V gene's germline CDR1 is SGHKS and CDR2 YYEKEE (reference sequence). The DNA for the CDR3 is TGTGCCAGCAGCTTGGGGACATACCGTGAAAAACTGTTTTTT. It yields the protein CASSLGTYREKLFF. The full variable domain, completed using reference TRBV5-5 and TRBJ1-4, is DAGVTQSPTHLIKTRGQQVTLRCSPISGHKSVSWYQQVLGQGPQFIFQYYEKEERGRGNFPDRFSARQFPNYSSELNVNALLLGDSALYLCASSLGTYREKLFFGSGTQLSVL.

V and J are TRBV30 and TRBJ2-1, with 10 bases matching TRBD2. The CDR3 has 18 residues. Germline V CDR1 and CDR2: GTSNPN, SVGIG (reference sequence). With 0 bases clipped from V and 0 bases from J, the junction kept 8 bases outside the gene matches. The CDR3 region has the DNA TGTGCCTGGAGTGTATTTCTAGCGGGAGTCCCCTCCTACAATGAGCAGTTCTTC. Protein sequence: CAWSVFLAGVPSYNEQFF.

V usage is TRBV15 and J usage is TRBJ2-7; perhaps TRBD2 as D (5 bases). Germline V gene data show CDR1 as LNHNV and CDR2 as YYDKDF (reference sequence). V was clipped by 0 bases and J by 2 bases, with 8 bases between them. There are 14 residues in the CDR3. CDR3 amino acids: CATSREPGTYEQYF. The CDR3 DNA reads TGTGCCACCAGCAGAGAGCCGGGAACCTACGAGCAGTACTTC. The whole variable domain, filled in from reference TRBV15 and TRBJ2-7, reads DAMVIQNPRYQVTQFGKPVTLSCSQTLNHNVMYWYQQKSSQAPKLLFHYYDKDFNNEADTPDNFQSRRPNTSFCFLDIRSPGLGDTAMYLCATSREPGTYEQYFGPGTRLTVT.

In nucleotides, the CDR3 is TGTGCCAGCAGCTCAGACTACTTCGGGTCCTCAGATACGCAGTATTTT. This gives the protein CASSSDYFGSSDTQYF. The chain has TRBV28 and TRBJ2-3; D is perhaps TRBD2 (5 bases). Germline V CDR1 and CDR2: MDHEN, SYDVKM. The length of the CDR3 is 16 residues. Deletions cut 6 bases from V and 4 bases from J, with 20 bases between.